What follows are 17 T cell receptor beta chains derived from one specimen sequenced in a study of response to subunit inactivated influenza vaccine. TCRdb redid the calling of the RT-PCR reads with MiXCR, one entry per CDR3 protein. The sample shows roughly 760,000 distinct CDR3 sequences, around 20% of them seen only once. Sample: PBMCs from blood, taken approximately 5 days after vaccination. The receptors shown here come from a man aged 50 to 59 who received an inactivated influenza vaccine.

The J gene is TRBJ2-1, the V gene TRBV28; D is unclear. This CDR3 is built from 15 residues. V lost 5 bases to trimming and J lost 0 bases, with 11 bases between them. Germline CDR1 is MDHEN and CDR2 is SYDVKM. Here the CDR3 DNA reads TGTGCCAGCAGTGCCCCCGCACACTCCTACAATGAGCAGTTCTTC. This sequence encodes CASSAPAHSYNEQFF.

This clonotype was seen a few times. The rearrangement links TRBV27 to TRBJ2-5, with TRBD2 matching 11 bases. Per the germline V gene, CDR1 is MNHEY and CDR2 is SMNVEV (reference sequence). This CDR3 is built from 15 residues. Trimming at V came to 6 bases and at J to 1 base, leaving 4 bases not matched to a gene. The CDR3 region is CASRGLAGSQETQYF. In DNA form, the CDR3 reads TGTGCCAGCAGAGGACTAGCGGGCTCCCAAGAGACCCAGTACTTC.

A few counts support this clonotype. The J gene is TRBJ2-5, the V gene TRBV29-1; D is possibly TRBD1 or TRBD2 (5 bases each). Germline V CDR1 and CDR2: SQVTM, ANQGSEA. CDR3 length: 12 amino acids. Trimming took 7 bases from V and 9 from J, leaving 18 bases between them. Here the CDR3 DNA reads TGCAGCGCCCTTGACACCCGAGGGGCCCAGTACTTC. Its translation: CSALDTRGAQYF.

This rearrangement joins TRBV7-2 to TRBJ2-7; 8 bases align to TRBD1. With V trimmed by 3 bases and J by 6 bases, 13 bases remained unmatched. The germline V gene has CDR1 SGHTA and CDR2 FQGNSA. CDR3 length: 16 amino acids. DNA of the CDR3: TGTGCCAGCAGCTTGGGTCGCGACAGGGGTCCCCGCGAGCAGTACTTC. Encoded protein: CASSLGRDRGPREQYF.

The CDR3 reads CASSLPPSGSSGPYEQYF. The CDR3 nucleotides read TGTGCCAGCAGCTTGCCCCCTAGCGGGAGTTCTGGCCCCTACGAGCAGTACTTC. The V call is TRBV11-2, the J call TRBJ2-7; 10 bases are shared with TRBD2. V lost 3 bases, J lost 2 bases, and 13 bases stayed unmatched. CDR1 is SGHAT, CDR2 FQNNGV, per germline. This CDR3 comprises 18 residues.

This clonotype was recorded a few times. The J gene is TRBJ2-3, the V gene TRBV20-1; tentative D call: TRBD2 (5 bases). CDR3 length: 14 amino acids. Deletions cut 3 bases from V and 0 bases from J, with 10 bases between. CDR1 is DFQATT, CDR2 SNEGSKA, per germline (reference sequence). The CDR3 spells CSASATRSTDTQYF. The CDR3, as DNA: TGCAGTGCTAGTGCAACTAGAAGCACAGATACGCAGTATTTT.

The chain employs TRBV6-2 or TRBV6-3 and TRBJ2-2; no clear D gene. From germline, CDR1 is MNHEY and CDR2 SVGEGT. This CDR3 has 17 amino acids. V shed 0 bases and J shed 7 bases, with 18 bases lying between them. The chain's CDR3 is CASSYSGATTTGGELFF. Written as DNA, the CDR3 is TGTGCCAGCAGTTACTCCGGAGCCACAACTACCGGCGGGGAGCTGTTTTTT.

The V and J genes are TRBV2 and TRBJ2-7; 10 positions agree with TRBD2. With 6 bases clipped from V and 0 bases from J, the junction kept 5 bases outside the gene matches. The CDR3 has 15 amino acids. Germline CDR1 is SNHLY and CDR2 is FYNNEI. The DNA of the CDR3 is TGTGCCAGCAGCCCTAGCGGGAGACGCTCCTACGAGCAGTACTTC. Its translation: CASSPSGRRSYEQYF.

This clonotype occurred a few times. The genes are TRBV4-2 and TRBJ1-5; D not certain. Germline V gene data show CDR1 as LGHNA and CDR2 as YNFKEQ. The CDR3 totals 15 residues. The ends were cut back, 0 bases at V and 3 bases at J, with 9 bases in the middle. CDR3 sequence (DNA): TGTGCCAGCAGCCAAGATAGAAACTCCAATCAGCCCCAGCATTTT. Amino acids: CASSQDRNSNQPQHF.

The table lists this clonotype with a count of one. The chain couples TRBV25-1 to TRBJ2-3; 7 bases fit TRBD2. V shed 1 base, J shed 2 bases, and the junction held 3 bases outside the gene matches. This CDR3 has 15 amino acids. Germline assignment: CDR1 MGHDK and CDR2 SYGVNS. CDR3 sequence reads: CASSEWGGSTDTQYF. In DNA form, the CDR3 reads TGTGCCAGCAGTGAATGGGGGGGTTCCACAGATACGCAGTATTTT.

The chain recombines TRBV25-1 with TRBJ2-1; D remains unclear. This CDR3 region has 13 residues. Germline CDR1 MGHDK, CDR2 SYGVNS. The ends were cut back, 4 bases at V and 7 bases at J, with 11 bases in the middle. The CDR3 sequence: CASSVSGLNEQFF. In DNA form, the CDR3 reads TGTGCCAGCAGTGTTTCTGGTTTGAATGAGCAGTTCTTC.

This chain connects TRBV20-1 to TRBJ1-1; tentatively, D is TRBD1 (6 bases). This CDR3 is built from 14 residues. Germline V gene data show CDR1 as DFQATT and CDR2 as SNEGSKA (reference sequence). V was trimmed by 0 bases and J by 4 bases, leaving 12 bases between them. CDR3 amino acids: CSARDPMGATEAFF. The CDR3 DNA is TGCAGTGCTAGAGACCCTATGGGGGCCACTGAAGCTTTCTTT.

This clonotype was detected a few times. J is TRBJ2-5 and V is TRBV20-1; 11 bases match TRBD1. Germline V CDR1 and CDR2: DFQATT, SNEGSKA (reference sequence). Trimming took 5 bases from V and 2 from J; bases not matched to a gene: 7. This CDR3 contains 15 residues. The CDR3 DNA sequence: TGCAGTGCTGCGGGGACAGGGGGTCTGCAAGAGACCCAGTACTTC. Translating it yields CSAAGTGGLQETQYF.

This clonotype was seen a handful of times. The chain couples TRBV29-1 to TRBJ2-2, with a possible D match to TRBD2 (5 bases). The V end was cut by 5 bases, the J end by 3 bases, with 22 bases between. The CDR3 has 17 amino acids. CDR1 is SQVTM and CDR2 is ANQGSEA in the germline V gene. DNA for the CDR3: TGCAGCGTTCGACGAGGGTTCAGTTTTCGTCACACCGGGGAGCTGTTTTTT. As protein: CSVRRGFSFRHTGELFF.

In its sample, this clonotype was seen a few times. The chain's CDR3 is CSARRAGARISDTQYF. Written as DNA, the CDR3 is TGCAGTGCTAGGAGGGCGGGGGCCAGGATTTCGGATACGCAGTATTTT. The chain couples TRBV20-1 to TRBJ2-3; possibly TRBD2 for D (7 bases). The V end lost 3 bases, the J end lost 6 bases, and 22 bases lay between the germline ends. This CDR3 spans 16 amino acids. Per germline, CDR1 DFQATT and CDR2 SNEGSKA (reference sequence).

This clonotype was counted ten times or more. The J gene is TRBJ2-2, the V gene TRBV5-6; D gene uncertain. The germline V and J ends were trimmed by 4 bases and 6 bases, with 7 bases remaining between them. This CDR3 contains 12 residues. Germline values: CDR1 SGHDT, CDR2 YYEEEE. The CDR3 loop reads CASSRASGELFF. The CDR3 region has the DNA TGTGCCAGCAGCCGAGCTTCCGGGGAGCTGTTTTTT.

This sequence joins TRBV7-2 and TRBJ2-1; TRBD2 matches 8 bases. The CDR3 extends over 16 amino acids. The V gene end was trimmed by 0 bases and the J gene end by 6 bases; junction bases not matched to a gene: 7. The germline gives CDR1 SGHTA, CDR2 FQGNSA. CDR3 protein: CASSLAGAGGFNEQFF. DNA for the CDR3: TGTGCCAGCAGCTTAGCTGGGGCGGGGGGTTTCAATGAGCAGTTCTTC.